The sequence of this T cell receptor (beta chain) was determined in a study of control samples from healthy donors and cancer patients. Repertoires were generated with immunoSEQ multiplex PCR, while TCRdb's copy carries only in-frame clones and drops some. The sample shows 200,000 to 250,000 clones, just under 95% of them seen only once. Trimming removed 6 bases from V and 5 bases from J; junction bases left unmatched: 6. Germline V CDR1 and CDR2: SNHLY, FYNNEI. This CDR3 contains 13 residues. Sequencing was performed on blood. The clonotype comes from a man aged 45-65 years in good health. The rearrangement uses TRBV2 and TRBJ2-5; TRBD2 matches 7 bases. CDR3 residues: CASRRAGDETQYF. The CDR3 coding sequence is TGTGCCAGCAGGAGGGCGGGGGATGAGACCCAGTACTTC.